This T cell receptor (beta chain) was documented in a study of beta chain features in type 1 diabetes. Background on the study: Examination spanned approximately 110 million sorted cells from all samples.

In germline, CDR1 is SEHNR, CDR2 FQNEAQ (reference sequence). The CDR3 spans 13 residues. With 5 bases removed from V and 2 bases from J, the gap between germline ends came to 7 bases. Isolated RNA was reverse transcribed in full, so expressed TCRB transcripts were sequenced. Generated by immunoSEQ multiplex PCR, the TCRdb table keeps only in-frame clones and is missing some. The data hold approximately 400,000 clones, with about 15% observed a single time. This receptor was taken from a woman under 30 in good health. The specimen was naive CD4+ T cells from blood. The chain links TRBV7-9 to TRBJ1-5; D might be TRBD1 (5 bases). CDR3 DNA sequence: TGTGCCAGCAGCGCGACAGGCAATCAGCCCCAGCATTTT. Protein sequence: CASSATGNQPQHF.